These T cell receptor beta chains were read from a single sample in a study of cytomegalovirus exposure and HLA in healthy donors. Profiled with immunoSEQ multiplex PCR; TCRdb holds only in-frame clones, not every one. The repertoire has some 56,000 clones, roughly four fifths of them found once; the top ten carry roughly 1.5%. Material: PBMCs. The receptor set was obtained from a human donor in good health. The CDR3 runs from the conserved cysteine through the conserved F or W. A D gene is named only where the DNA matches it firmly. Size tells how often a clone was seen (once, few, many) or the class of an expanded clone, and some rows leave it out.

d_gene | abundance | j_gene | v_gene | CDR3nt | CDR3aa
. | . | TRBJ1-4 | TRBV7-9 | TGTTCCAGCAGCCCCCGCCAGGTGGCAACTAATGAAAAACTGTTTTTT | CSSSPRQVATNEKLFF
. | . | TRBJ1-3 | TRBV11-2 | TGTGCCAGCAGCTTAAGTGGGCCTGGAAACACCATATATTTT | CASSLSGPGNTIYF
TRBD2 | . | TRBJ2-3 | TRBV14 | TGTGCCAGCAGCCCCCGACTAGCGTCTAGCACAGATACGCAGTATTTT | CASSPRLASSTDTQYF
TRBD2 | . | TRBJ2-5 | TRBV9 | TGTGCCAGCAGCGTTAGGACTAGCGGACAAGGGACCCAGTACTTC | CASSVRTSGQGTQYF
. | . | TRBJ1-3 | TRBV4-1 | TGCGCCAGCAGCCAAGTGGACTCGCTCTCTGGAAACACCATATATTTT | CASSQVDSLSGNTIYF
TRBD2 | . | TRBJ2-5 | TRBV7-2 | TGTGCCAGCAGCCCGCCCCGCGGGGGAAACCAAGAGACCCAGTACTTC | CASSPPRGGNQETQYF
. | . | TRBJ2-2 | TRBV18 | TGTGCCAGCTCACCACTGTCTGGTCAAAGGGGCACCGGGGAGCTGTTTTTT | CASSPLSGQRGTGELFF
. | . | TRBJ1-2 | TRBV9 | TGTGCCAGCAGCGCTCATCCGGACAATAACTATGGCTACACCTTC | CASSAHPDNNYGYTF
TRBD2 | . | TRBJ2-4 | TRBV10-3 | TGTGCCATCAGTGAGAAGCCCCTCAGCGGGGCTGGAAACATTCAGTACTTC | CAISEKPLSGAGNIQYF
TRBD2 | . | TRBJ2-7 | TRBV2 | TGTGCCAGCAGTGAAGCAACTAGCGGGAGCTACGAGCAGTACTTC | CASSEATSGSYEQYF
TRBD2 | . | TRBJ2-1 | TRBV5-1 | TGCGCCAGCAGCTTGCTTACTAGCGGGGGGTCCAATGAGCAGTTCTTC | CASSLLTSGGSNEQFF
TRBD1 | . | TRBJ1-2 | TRBV7-9 | TGTGCCAGCAGCTTACGCGGGACAGACTATGGCTACACCTTC | CASSLRGTDYGYTF
. | . | TRBJ1-6 | TRBV27 | TGTGCCAGCAGTCGGTCCTATAATTCACCCCTCCACTTT | CASSRSYNSPLHF
TRBD2 | . | TRBJ2-3 | TRBV5-5 | TGTGCCAGCAGCTTGCTTGTAGCGGGGGGCCTTGATACGCAGTATTTT | CASSLLVAGGLDTQYF
TRBD1 | . | TRBJ2-6 | TRBV28 | TGTGCCAGCAAACCAGGACAGGGGGCTTCAGGGGCCAACGTCCTGACTTTC | CASKPGQGASGANVLTF
. | . | TRBJ2-5 | TRBV12-5 | TGTGCTAGTGGTTCCCAATGGACAGACTTTTGGGATCGGTACTTC | CASGSQWTDFWDRYF
. | . | TRBJ1-1 | TRBV10-1 | TGCGCCAGCAGTGAGTCTTCCCTTACAGACGGGAACACTGAAGCTTTCTTT | CASSESSLTDGNTEAFF
. | . | TRBJ1-4 | TRBV4-1 | TGCGCCAGCAGCCAAGATGGAGGGTTGGGGGCAACTAATGAAAAACTGTTTTTT | CASSQDGGLGATNEKLFF
TRBD1 | . | TRBJ1-4 | TRBV5-1 | TGCGCCAGCAGATCCCCTGGGACAGCCCTCGAAAAACTGTTTTTT | CASRSPGTALEKLFF
TRBD2 | . | TRBJ2-7 | TRBV5-1 | TGCGCCAGCAGCCAATCCCCTAGCGGGAGCTCCTACGAGCAGTACTTC | CASSQSPSGSSYEQYF
TRBD1 | once | TRBJ2-4 | TRBV18 | TGTGCCAGCTCTCCTACCGGGACAGGGCTAGCCAAAAACATTCAGTACTTC | CASSPTGTGLAKNIQYF
TRBD2 | . | TRBJ2-5 | TRBV14 | TGTGCCAGCAGCCAAGGGCTAGCGGGGAGTCAAGAGACCCAGTACTTC | CASSQGLAGSQETQYF
. | . | TRBJ2-6 | TRBV11-1 | TGTGCCAGCACCACTTCTGGGGCCAACGTCCTGACTTTC | CASTTSGANVLTF
TRBD1 | . | TRBJ2-1 | TRBV30 | TGTGCCTCTCCCGGGACAGGGGTCTACAATGAGCAGTTCTTC | CASPGTGVYNEQFF
TRBD2 | once | TRBJ2-7 | TRBV5-7 | TGTGCCAGCAGCCGGACTAGCGGGAGGAGCTGGGAGCAGTACTTC | CASSRTSGRSWEQYF
TRBD2 | few | TRBJ2-1 | TRBV6-4 | TGTGCCAGCAGTGATGGTAGCGGGAGCGTTGAGCAGTTCTTC | CASSDGSGSVEQFF
. | . | TRBJ1-2 | TRBV11-1 | TGTGCCAGCAGCGCCCACAGCAGGGATAACTATGGCTACACCTTC | CASSAHSRDNYGYTF
TRBD2 | . | TRBJ2-5 | TRBV18 | TGTGCCAGCTCACCACCCGGGGGGACTAGGAGGCCTAGTACCCAGTACTTC | CASSPPGGTRRPSTQYF
TRBD1 | few | TRBJ2-5 | TRBV27 | TGTGCCAGCAGCATAGACACAGGGGGCAGGGAGACCCAGTACTTC | CASSIDTGGRETQYF
. | . | TRBJ2-3 | TRBV30 | TGTGCCTGGAGCCTGCGGGGTGGGACAGATACGCAGTATTTT | CAWSLRGGTDTQYF
. | . | TRBJ2-3 | TRBV5-4 | TGTGCCAGCAGCTTGCCCTCACAGGGCACAGATACGCAGTATTTT | CASSLPSQGTDTQYF
. | . | TRBJ2-2 | TRBV4-3 | TGCGCCAGCAGCCAAGATAACGTCCAGGGAAGCACCGGGGAGCTGTTTTTT | CASSQDNVQGSTGELFF
. | few | TRBJ2-3 | TRBV7-2 | TGTGCCAGCAGCTGGAGACAGACAGATACGCAGTATTTT | CASSWRQTDTQYF
TRBD1 | few | TRBJ2-5 | TRBV5-1 | TGCGCCAGCAAGTACGGGGACAGGGACTCCGCGGAGACCCAGTACTTC | CASKYGDRDSAETQYF
. | . | TRBJ2-4 | TRBV5-8 | TGTGCCAGCAGCCCCCGGGGAATAGCCAAAAACATTCAGTACTTC | CASSPRGIAKNIQYF
TRBD2 | once | TRBJ2-3 | TRBV4-2 | TGTGCCAGCAGCCAAGAACCTAGCGGGAGTACAGATACGCAGTATTTT | CASSQEPSGSTDTQYF
. | . | TRBJ2-3 | TRBV7-9 | TGTGCCAGCAGTTGGACTGCAGCGACAGATACGCAGTATTTT | CASSWTAATDTQYF
TRBD2 | . | TRBJ2-2 | TRBV9 | TGTGCCAGCAGCGCCCCGGGGGGCGGGGAGCTGTTTTTT | CASSAPGGGELFF
TRBD1 | few | TRBJ1-5 | TRBV5-1 | TGCGCCAGCAGCTTCGTATGGGACAGGGGCCCAGGCAATCAGCCCCAGCATTTT | CASSFVWDRGPGNQPQHF